This T cell receptor (beta chain) emerged from a study of a mutant IDH1 vaccine in newly diagnosed glioma. Across the study: Vaccines began 4-6 weeks after radiotherapy alone, or with temozolomide cycles. Findings of the study overall: Pseudoprogression seemed unrelated to changes in top peripheral T cell clonotypes.

With 5 bases clipped from V and 0 bases from J, the junction kept 7 bases outside the gene matches. The CDR3 consists of 17 residues. Germline-derived CDR1 and CDR2 are SNHLY and FYNNEI. Details on this clone: Its antigen remains unknown.

This table comes from immunoSEQ multiplex PCR, and its TCRdb copy is limited to in-frame clones, with some not included. Of around 32,000 clones listed, around 77% are singletons. Time point denoted: week 35, safety follow-up. In every dose of vaccine, 300 ug of mutant IDH1 20-mer peptide was given alongside topical imiquimod. New WHO grade 3 or 4 IDH1-mutant, ATRX-lost astrocytomas were present in all donors. Here the sequenced sample was PBMCs, taken from a glioma patient whose treatment included an IDH1 peptide vaccine. The chain uses TRBV2 and TRBJ1-6; 7 bases fit TRBD1. This sequence originates from a man aged 35 to 55 with glioma. Some clones in this sample may be carry-over from other donors' samples. The CDR3 here is CASSPLAGGSYNSPLHF. The CDR3 region has the DNA TGTGCCAGCAGTCCCCTTGCAGGGGGCTCCTATAATTCACCCCTCCACTTT.